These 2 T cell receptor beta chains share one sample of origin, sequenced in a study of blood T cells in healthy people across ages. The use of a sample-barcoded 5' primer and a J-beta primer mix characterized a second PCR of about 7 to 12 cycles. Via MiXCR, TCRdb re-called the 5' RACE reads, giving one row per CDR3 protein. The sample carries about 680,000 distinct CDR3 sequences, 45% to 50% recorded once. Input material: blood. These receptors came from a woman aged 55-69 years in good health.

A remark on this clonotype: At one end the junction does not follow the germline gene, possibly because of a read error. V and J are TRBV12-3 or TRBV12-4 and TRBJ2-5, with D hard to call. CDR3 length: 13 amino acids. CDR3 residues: CASSVMGGETQYF. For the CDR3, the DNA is TGCGCCAGCAGTGTAATGGGTGGGGAGACCCAGTACTTC.

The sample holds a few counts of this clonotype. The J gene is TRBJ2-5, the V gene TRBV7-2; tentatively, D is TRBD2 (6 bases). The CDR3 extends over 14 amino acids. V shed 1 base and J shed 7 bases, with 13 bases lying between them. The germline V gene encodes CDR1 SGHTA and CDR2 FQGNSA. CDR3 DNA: TGTGCCAGCAGCTTAGTTGTCCGGGAGTCGACCCAGTACTTC. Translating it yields CASSLVVRESTQYF.